These T cell receptor beta chains were read from a single sample in a study of regulatory T cells in long-lasting Graves disease. TCRdb ran MiXCR on the multiplex PCR reads and lists one entry per CDR3 protein. The sample includes some 340,000 distinct CDR3 sequences, around 11% of them seen just once. Separately, the same data were catalogued under a study of T cells in Graves' hyperthyroidism and ophthalmopathy.

The specimen was peripheral blood mononuclear cells (PBMCs), collected at new diagnosis, from a patient treated with antithyroid drugs. These receptors originate from a woman under 30 with Graves disease. The CDR3 runs from the conserved cysteine through the conserved F or W. D genes are given only for firm matches. For some rows the clone size is stated as once, few or many, or as a class when expanded; others skip it.

d_call: TRBD1
j_call: TRBJ2-2
clone_size: few
v_call: TRBV30
cdr3_nt: TGTGCCTACGGACAGGGGTTCACCGGGGAGCTGTCTTTT
cdr3_aa: CAYGQGFTGELSF

d_call: TRBD1
j_call: TRBJ2-7
clone_size: many
v_call: TRBV29-1
cdr3_nt: TGCAGCGCTTTGACAGGGGAGGCCTACGAGCAGTACTTC
cdr3_aa: CSALTGEAYEQYF

d_call: .
j_call: TRBJ2-7
clone_size: many
v_call: TRBV6-2/TRBV6-3
cdr3_nt: TGTGCCAGCAGTAAGACTAGTGTCGAATATCTGCAGTACTTC
cdr3_aa: CASSKTSVEYLQYF

d_call: .
j_call: TRBJ2-1
clone_size: many
v_call: TRBV24-1
cdr3_nt: TGTGCCACCAGTTCCGGCCTTTACAATGAGCAGTTCTTC
cdr3_aa: CATSSGLYNEQFF

d_call: TRBD2
j_call: TRBJ2-1
clone_size: few
v_call: TRBV11-1
cdr3_nt: TGTGCCAGCAGCTCGCGTGGGCTAGCGGGGATCTATGAGCAGTTCTTC
cdr3_aa: CASSSRGLAGIYEQFF

d_call: TRBD1
j_call: TRBJ1-6
clone_size: many
v_call: TRBV3-1
cdr3_nt: TGTGCCAGCAGCCAGCCCGGGACAGGCTCGTCACCCCTCCACTTT
cdr3_aa: CASSQPGTGSSPLHF

d_call: TRBD1
j_call: TRBJ2-2
clone_size: .
v_call: TRBV20-1
cdr3_nt: TGCAGTGCTCGACCGGGACAGCCCGGGGAGCTGTTTTTT
cdr3_aa: CSARPGQPGELFF

d_call: .
j_call: TRBJ2-3
clone_size: many
v_call: TRBV12-3/TRBV12-4
cdr3_nt: TGTGCCAGCACCTTCATCGGCACAGATACGCAGTATTTT
cdr3_aa: CASTFIGTDTQYF

d_call: TRBD1
j_call: TRBJ1-5
clone_size: few
v_call: TRBV28
cdr3_nt: TGTGCCAGCAGCCCTCGGGGACAGGGGCTTACAGAGCCCCAGCATTTT
cdr3_aa: CASSPRGQGLTEPQHF

d_call: .
j_call: TRBJ1-1
clone_size: few
v_call: TRBV29-1
cdr3_nt: TGCAGCGTTGTGGCACGACTAAGGGAGACTGAAGCTTTCTTT
cdr3_aa: CSVVARLRETEAFF

d_call: .
j_call: TRBJ1-2
clone_size: .
v_call: TRBV20-1
cdr3_nt: TGCAGTGCTAGAGAAGTTGCAGTCCCGATCTATGGCTACACCTTC
cdr3_aa: CSAREVAVPIYGYTF

d_call: .
j_call: TRBJ2-3
clone_size: .
v_call: TRBV5-1
cdr3_nt: TGCGCCAGCAGCTTGGCCAAGGGTATAGATACGCAGTATTTT
cdr3_aa: CASSLAKGIDTQYF

d_call: TRBD1
j_call: TRBJ1-2
clone_size: many
v_call: TRBV28
cdr3_nt: TGTGCCAGCAGTTTACCCCGGACAGGTTCTGGCTACACCTTC
cdr3_aa: CASSLPRTGSGYTF

d_call: .
j_call: TRBJ1-5
clone_size: many
v_call: TRBV20-1
cdr3_nt: TGCAGTGCGAAGGGGGGCAGGAGCAATCAGCCCCAGCATTTT
cdr3_aa: CSAKGGRSNQPQHF

d_call: .
j_call: TRBJ2-1
clone_size: many
v_call: TRBV13
cdr3_nt: TGTGCCAGCAGCCCTGACAGGCTCAACACCTACAATGAGCAGTTCTTC
cdr3_aa: CASSPDRLNTYNEQFF

d_call: .
j_call: TRBJ2-3
clone_size: many
v_call: TRBV24-1
cdr3_nt: TGTGCCACCAGTGATTCGACAGACACAGATACGCAGTATTTT
cdr3_aa: CATSDSTDTDTQYF